A selection of T cell receptor beta chains follows, all from one sample in a study of spatial heterogeneity in lung cancer. MiXCR, applied by TCRdb to the 5' RACE reads, yields one record per CDR3 protein. The sample lists about 23,000 distinct CDR3 sequences; less than 5.5% were seen once. The sample in question was PBMCs, obtained at surgery. These receptors originate from a male donor with early-stage non-small cell lung cancer. Each CDR3 is given with its conserved first and last residue. The D gene is left open where the match is weak. Size is omitted from some rows. Given values are once, few, many or a class for expanded clones.

TGTGCCAGCAGAGCGGGGGGGCATTACGAGCAGTACTTC CASRAGGHYEQYF TRBV28 TRBD2 few TRBJ2-7
TGTGCCAGCAGCCAAGGCACTCATCGGGCTCTGGAGACCCAGTACTTC CASSQGTHRALETQYF TRBV4-2 . many TRBJ2-5
TGTGCCGTAGGGGCTAGCGGCCCTCAAAACATTCAGTACTTC CAVGASGPQNIQYF TRBV2 TRBD2 medium-sized TRBJ2-4
TGCGCCAGCATACTGGCTCCCTCGAGCTCCTACAATGAGCAGTTCTTC CASILAPSSSYNEQFF TRBV5-1 . many TRBJ2-1
TGTGCCAGCAGCCTCGAGCCGGGACCAAGCACAGATACGCAGTATTTT CASSLEPGPSTDTQYF TRBV7-3 . many TRBJ2-3
TGTGCCACCAGCCCGAGCACAGATACGCAGTATTTT CATSPSTDTQYF TRBV24-1 . medium-sized TRBJ2-3
TGTGCCAGCAGTTCCGGACAGGGTCATCAGCCCCAGCATTTT CASSSGQGHQPQHF TRBV12-3/TRBV12-4 TRBD1 many TRBJ1-5
TGTGCCAGCATGGTTTCCCCGCTGACGACTAGCACAGATACGCAGTATTTT CASMVSPLTTSTDTQYF TRBV13 . . TRBJ2-3
TGTGCCAGCAGTCCGACAGGGGCCTCCTACGAGCAGTACTTC CASSPTGASYEQYF TRBV6-2/TRBV6-3 TRBD1 . TRBJ2-7
TGTGCCAGCAGGCCCCCCCCGGGGATAACGCAGTATTTT CASRPPPGITQYF TRBV6-1 . many TRBJ2-3
TGTGCCAGCAGGACCCACGGGAGGGCGAGCAAAGTCCAAAACACCGGGGAGCTGTTTTTT CASRTHGRASKVQNTGELFF TRBV12-3/TRBV12-4 TRBD2 many TRBJ2-2
TGTGCCAGCAGCGCGCACCGGAGCGGGAGGGCCTACGAGCAGTACTTC CASSAHRSGRAYEQYF TRBV7-8 TRBD2 many TRBJ2-7
TGTGCCAGCAGCCCAGGGGAAGCGAATGAAAAACTGTTTTTT CASSPGEANEKLFF TRBV5-5 . many TRBJ1-4
TGCAGCGGGAGACAGGTTCAAGAGACCCAGTACTTC CSGRQVQETQYF TRBV29-1 . many TRBJ2-5
TGCAGCGTTGGACCAAGAAGCGATGAGCAGTTCTTC CSVGPRSDEQFF TRBV29-1 . many TRBJ2-1
TGTGCCAGCAGCGTAGCTACGGCGGGAGTGTACGAGCAGTACTTC CASSVATAGVYEQYF TRBV9 TRBD2 many TRBJ2-7
TGTGCCAGCAGCCAAGGCCCACAGGATAATTCACCCCTCCACTTT CASSQGPQDNSPLHF TRBV3-1 . many TRBJ1-6
TGTGCCAGCAGCTTAGGGGGGTCGGAGTACAATGAGCAGTTCTTC CASSLGGSEYNEQFF TRBV7-9 . many TRBJ2-1